Included here is one T cell receptor (beta chain) sequence, with context. Its matching antigen is unknown. Trimming cost V 3 bases and J 0 bases, with 5 bases left between them. Germline CDR1 reads KGHSH; CDR2 reads LQKENI. The CDR3 has 13 amino acids. Sequencing used immunoSEQ multiplex PCR; TCRdb keeps in-frame clones, though not all of them. The profile shows 95,000 to 150,000 clones, approximately 90% of them singletons. The data belong to a study of T cell responses to AZD1222 COVID-19 vaccine. Second-dose recipients at about 4 or about 12 weeks were treated as one pooled group. General study points: Targeting of unmutated variant regions was reportedly seen in nearly half of spike-specific TCRs. Scientists sampled the repertoires only once the peak T cell response had passed.

The sequence came from an adult who received the AZD1222 COVID-19 vaccine. This chain links TRBV18 with TRBJ1-2; D is unclear. The sample consisted of peripheral blood, taken 28 days after the second AZD1222 dose. The CDR3 DNA reads TGTGCCAGCTCACCCAATCCTAACTATGGCTACACCTTC. Translation: CASSPNPNYGYTF.